One sample yielded the 12 T cell receptor beta chains listed below, sequenced in a study of T cells in Graves' hyperthyroidism and ophthalmopathy. Researchers amplified the TCR beta CDR3 regions from RNA transcripts. A set of HTBI primers served as the primers for a first-round RT-PCR of the TCR CDR3. From the multiplex PCR reads, TCRdb called clonotypes with MiXCR, one entry per CDR3 protein. Of hundreds of thousands of distinct CDR3 sequences detected, about 15% appear once; the ten largest clones hold about an eighth. The sequenced material came from blood. The receptors derive from a woman in her fifties or sixties with Graves' ophthalmopathy.

The chain is built from TRBV5-1 and TRBJ2-4; no firm D call. This CDR3 has 15 residues. CDR1 is SGHRS and CDR2 is YFSETQ in the germline V gene. The ends were cut back, 4 bases at V and 5 bases at J, with 16 bases in the middle. The DNA of the CDR3 is TGCGCCAGCAGCCCGATACCAGGACCGGAAAACATTCAGTACTTC. It specifies CASSPIPGPENIQYF.

The DNA of the CDR3 is TGCGCCAGCAGCGCAGTTCGGACAGGGGGCTACGAGCAGTACTTC. Protein: CASSAVRTGGYEQYF. The chain is built from TRBV4-1 and TRBJ2-7; TRBD1 matches at 10 bases. The germline CDR1 and CDR2 sequences are MGHRA and YSYEKL. With 5 bases clipped from V and 3 bases from J, the junction kept 7 bases outside the gene matches. The CDR3 length is 15 residues.

A remark on this clonotype: A read error is possible here, since a much larger clone lies one base away. V usage is TRBV27 and J usage is TRBJ2-7; tentative D call: TRBD1 (5 bases). The CDR3 length is 15 residues. V was shortened by 0 bases and J by 2 bases, with 11 bases between the two germline ends. Germline CDR1 MNHEY, CDR2 SMNVEV (reference sequence). The DNA for the CDR3 is TGTGCCAGCAGTTTATCCCAGGACAAGCCCTACGAGCAGTACTTC. Its translation is CASSLSQDKPYEQYF.

In this sample, this clonotype turned up many times. The chain employs TRBV5-1 and TRBJ1-1, with D uncertain. CDR3 length: 13 amino acids. V shed 0 bases and J shed 0 bases, with 3 bases lying between them. Germline-derived CDR1 and CDR2 are SGHRS and YFSETQ. This CDR3 reads CASSLDLNTEAFF. CDR3 bases: TGCGCCAGCAGCTTGGACCTGAACACTGAAGCTTTCTTT.

This rearrangement joins TRBV19 to TRBJ2-1; D tentatively fits TRBD1 or TRBD2 (5 bases each). V lost 7 bases to trimming and J lost 6 bases, with 10 bases between them. This CDR3 region has 12 residues. Germline assignment: CDR1 LNHDA and CDR2 SQIVND (reference sequence). As DNA, the CDR3 is TGTGCCAGTAAGTTTGGGGGCAATGAGCAGTTCTTC. It encodes CASKFGGNEQFF.

This clonotype appeared many times. The V call is TRBV30, the J call TRBJ1-1; TRBD1 might be the D (5 bases). The V gene's germline CDR1 is GTSNPN and CDR2 SVGIG (reference sequence). V lost 5 bases and J 1 base, leaving 8 bases between the germline ends. This CDR3 contains 12 residues. CDR3 sequence: CAWDGQNTEAFF. CDR3 in DNA: TGTGCCTGGGACGGACAGAACACTGAAGCTTTCTTT.

This clonotype has more than one count but fewer than ten. The chain links TRBV30 to TRBJ1-6; D perhaps matches TRBD1 (5 bases). Germline-derived CDR1 and CDR2 are GTSNPN and SVGIG (reference sequence). The CDR3 runs 14 residues. V dropped 2 bases and J dropped 12 bases, with 17 bases sitting between them. CDR3 sequence (DNA): TGTGCCTGGAGTTCCGGGACCGACCGGCAACCCCTCCACTTT. This sequence encodes CAWSSGTDRQPLHF. The whole variable domain, filled in from reference TRBV30 and TRBJ1-6, reads SQTIHQWPATLVQPVGSPLSLECTVEGTSNPNLYWYRQAAGRGLQLLFYSVGIGQISSEVPQNLSASRPQDRQFILSSKKLLLSDSGFYLCAWSSGTDRQPLHFGNGTRLTVT.

This clonotype was seen ten or more times. The rearrangement joins TRBV6-1 to TRBJ2-7; the D gene is possibly TRBD1 (5 bases). Trimming took 10 bases from V and 2 from J, leaving 12 bases between them. Per the germline V gene, CDR1 is MNHNS and CDR2 is SASEGT. This CDR3 region has 12 residues. In DNA, the CDR3 is TGTGCCACCTCGACAGACACCTACGAGCAGTACTTC. Its protein product is CATSTDTYEQYF.

A remark on this clonotype: One end of the junction fails to match germline, which may point to a read error. This chain connects TRBV7-9 to TRBJ2-1, with TRBD2 matching over 8 bases. The CDR3 is made up of 16 amino acids. The germline gives CDR1 SEHNR, CDR2 FQNEAQ (reference sequence). The CDR3 loop reads CASSQGGTSGLNEQFF. CDR3 bases: TGCGCCAGCAGCCAAGGGGGAACTAGCGGACTCAATGAGCAGTTCTTC. The complete variable domain, with remaining parts taken from reference TRBV7-9 and TRBJ2-1, reads DTGVSQNPRHKITKRGQNVTFRCDPISEHNRLYWYRQTLGQGPEFLTYFQNEAQLEKSRLLSDRFSAERPKGSFSTLEIQRTEQGDSAMYLCASSQGGTSGLNEQFFGPGTRLTVL.

Ten or more counts support this clonotype. The chain has TRBV12-3 or TRBV12-4 and TRBJ2-1; D perhaps matches TRBD1 (6 bases). Trimming left V 5 bases short and J 5 bases short, with 13 bases between. This CDR3 comprises 14 residues. CDR3 DNA: TGTGCCAGCAGTCTACAGGGAAGGAACAATGAGCAGTTCTTC. Translating it yields CASSLQGRNNEQFF.

The chain recombines TRBV19 with TRBJ2-1; D not certain. The germline gives CDR1 LNHDA, CDR2 SQIVND (reference sequence). V shed 0 bases and J shed 10 bases, with 7 bases lying between them. CDR3 length: 12 residues. For the CDR3, the DNA is TGTGCCAGTAGTATAGAGGATCGAGAGCAGTTCTTC. Amino acid sequence: CASSIEDREQFF.

This clonotype was seen at least ten times. The CDR3 sequence: CSVGTGDSNTEAFF. CDR3 DNA: TGCAGCGTTGGAACCGGGGACTCGAACACTGAAGCTTTCTTT. The chain carries TRBV29-1 and TRBJ1-1; a possible D gene is TRBD1 (5 bases). V was trimmed by 4 bases and J by 1 base, leaving 13 bases between them. The CDR3 contains 14 residues. From germline, CDR1 is SQVTM and CDR2 ANQGSEA. The whole variable domain, filled in from reference TRBV29-1 and TRBJ1-1, reads SAVISQKPSRDICQRGTSLTIQCQVDSQVTMMFWYRQQPGQSLTLIATANQGSEATYESGFVIDKFPISRPNLTFSTLTVSNMSPEDSSIYLCSVGTGDSNTEAFFGQGTRLTVV.